This T cell receptor (beta chain) is drawn from a study of type 1 and type 2 diabetes patients. Genomic DNA was the PCR template. Multiplex PCR with 30 forward and 13 reverse primers amplified the TCR beta CDR3. TCRdb itself ran the multiplex PCR reads through MiXCR, one entry per CDR3 protein. The repertoire consists of 250,000 or so distinct CDR3 sequences, with over 45% occurring once and the leading ten covering 12% to 15%. There are 15 residues in the CDR3. V lost 3 bases to trimming and J lost 8 bases; unmatched junction nucleotides: 7. Germline V lookup: CDR1 SGHAT, CDR2 FQNNGV. This TCR derives from a man younger than 35 with type 2 diabetes. The sequenced material came from peripheral blood mononuclear cells (PBMCs). The chain uses TRBV11-2 and TRBJ2-1; TRBD2 matches 10 bases. The CDR3 is CASSLQRGGIDEQFF. In DNA, the CDR3 is TGTGCCAGCAGCTTGCAGCGGGGGGGCATCGATGAGCAGTTCTTC.